These 28 T cell receptor beta chains originate from one sample sequenced in a study of shared clonotypes between healthy human individuals. Measured with immunoSEQ multiplex PCR; TCRdb has only the in-frame clones, and not every one. The sample shows around 1 million clones, 76% of them seen only once. Sequencing was performed on memory CD4+ T cells sorted from blood. The subset was: CD45RA-negative fraction. The source of these receptors is a man between 18 and 29 years old in good health.

The J gene is TRBJ2-5, the V gene TRBV5-4; D is tentatively TRBD1 or TRBD2 (6 bases each). This CDR3 is 14 amino acids long. The germline V gene encodes CDR1 SGHNT and CDR2 YYREEE (reference sequence). Trimming stripped 2 bases from V and 1 base from J, with 9 bases between. DNA for the CDR3: TGTGCCAGCAGCTTAGAGGGGGGCCAAGAGACCCAGTACTTC. Translated: CASSLEGGQETQYF.

In its sample, this clone was seen once. In the same sample, other DNA sequences code for this CDR3. The chain couples TRBV7-9 to TRBJ1-5; D may be TRBD1 (5 bases). Germline assignment: CDR1 SEHNR and CDR2 FQNEAQ (reference sequence). V was clipped by 5 bases and J by 2 bases, with 10 bases between them. The CDR3 runs 14 residues. CDR3 loop: CASSPGVGNQPQHF. DNA of the CDR3: TGTGCCAGCAGCCCGGGGGTAGGCAATCAGCCCCAGCATTTT.

The chain carries TRBV5-1 and TRBJ2-3; tentatively, D is TRBD2 (7 bases). This CDR3 contains 15 residues. Trimming took 4 bases from V and 1 from J, leaving 13 bases between them. Germline values: CDR1 SGHRS, CDR2 YFSETQ. Here the CDR3 DNA reads TGCGCCAGCAGCGCGGGGGCGGTGGGCACAGATACGCAGTATTTT. Translation gives CASSAGAVGTDTQYF.

The gene calls are TRBV7-9 and TRBJ1-4; maybe TRBD1 (6 bases). The CDR3 extends over 13 amino acids. With 6 bases removed from V and 8 bases from J, the gap between germline ends came to 13 bases. Germline V gene sequence: CDR1 SEHNR, CDR2 FQNEAQ (reference sequence). The CDR3 bases are TGTGCCAGCAGTCCAGGGGCGGGCGAAAAACTGTTTTTT. Encoded protein: CASSPGAGEKLFF.

V and J are TRBV11-2 and TRBJ2-7; D perhaps matches TRBD1 (6 bases). This CDR3 is 16 amino acids long. Between the trimmed V and J ends, which lost 4 bases and 3 bases, there was a span of 19 bases. Germline CDR1 reads SGHAT; CDR2 reads FQNNGV. The CDR3 region has the DNA TGTGCCAGCAGCTCCACAGGGACCAGCTCAATCTACGAGCAGTACTTC. It specifies CASSSTGTSSIYEQYF.

This clone was picked up one time. The chain is built from TRBV6-1 and TRBJ2-1, with 10 bases that match TRBD2. Germline-derived CDR1 and CDR2 are MNHNS and SASEGT. With 3 bases clipped from V and 6 bases from J, the junction kept 5 bases outside the gene matches. This CDR3 contains 15 residues. The CDR3 reads CASSELSGGVNEQFF. The CDR3 bases are TGTGCCAGCAGTGAGCTAAGCGGGGGGGTCAATGAGCAGTTCTTC.

V and J are TRBV11-1 and TRBJ1-2, with TRBD1 identical over 7 bases. The ends lost 3 bases at V and 8 bases at J; junction bases unmatched: 9. The CDR3 is 14 amino acids. CDR1 and CDR2 (germline): SGHAT, FQDESV (reference sequence). This CDR3 is CASSLGTVTRGYTF. For the CDR3, the DNA is TGTGCCAGCAGCTTGGGGACAGTGACTAGAGGCTACACCTTC.

The chain joins TRBV5-1 to TRBJ2-1; possible D gene TRBD2, 6 bases. Trimming took 4 bases from V and 8 from J, leaving 22 bases between them. This CDR3 is 16 amino acids long. Germline values: CDR1 SGHRS, CDR2 YFSETQ. CDR3 coding DNA: TGCGCCAGCAGCCCTAGTTGGGGACTGGTCATAGATGAGCAGTTCTTC. It is translated as CASSPSWGLVIDEQFF.

V gene TRBV6-6 combines with J gene TRBJ2-1; maybe TRBD2 (6 bases). The germline V gene has CDR1 MNHNY and CDR2 SVGAGI (reference sequence). Trimming took off 4 bases at V and 0 bases at J, with 13 bases between the two ends. This CDR3 is 16 amino acids long. The CDR3 reads CASSSRAGSSYNEQFF. Here the CDR3 DNA reads TGTGCCAGCAGTTCTCGAGCCGGGAGCTCCTACAATGAGCAGTTCTTC.

This chain links TRBV7-9 with TRBJ1-6; no clear D. Germline V gene sequence: CDR1 SEHNR, CDR2 FQNEAQ (reference sequence). The length of the CDR3 is 16 residues. V was shortened by 5 bases and J by 7 bases, with 18 bases between the two germline ends. CDR3 bases: TGTGCCAGCAGCCCGACGGGCGGTTCGGGGAATTCACCCCTCCACTTT. Translation: CASSPTGGSGNSPLHF.

V usage is TRBV6-6 and J usage is TRBJ1-1; perhaps TRBD1 as D (5 bases). The CDR3 covers 14 residues. The germline gives CDR1 MNHNY, CDR2 SVGAGI (reference sequence). V was shortened by 6 bases and J by 1 base, with 12 bases between the two germline ends. Here the CDR3 DNA reads TGTGCCAGCAGATTCCAGGGAGAGAACACTGAAGCTTTCTTT. It codes for CASRFQGENTEAFF.

The chain joins TRBV5-8 to TRBJ1-2, with TRBD1 matching 8 bases. The CDR3 loop spans 16 amino acids. Germline lookup yields CDR1 SGHTS and CDR2 YDEGEE. J gave up 2 bases and V 0 bases, and 6 bases lay outside the gene matches. The CDR3 loop is CASSLDKTGENYGYTF. The CDR3 DNA reads as TGTGCCAGCAGCTTGGATAAGACAGGGGAAAACTATGGCTACACCTTC. Full variable domain (missing parts from reference TRBV5-8 and TRBJ1-2): EAGVTQSPTHLIKTRGQQATLRCSPISGHTSVYWYQQALGLGLQFLLWYDEGEERNRGNFPPRFSGRQFPNYSSELNVNALELEDSALYLCASSLDKTGENYGYTFGSGTRLTVV.

This chain uses TRBV6-5 with TRBJ2-4; D is unclear. V shed 7 bases and J shed 9 bases, with 19 bases lying between them. CDR1 is MNHEY and CDR2 is SVGAGI in the germline V gene. The CDR3 contains 14 residues. The CDR3 nucleotides read TGTGCCAGCAACCTTCTGGGCAGATCCAGCATTCAGTACTTC. Residues: CASNLLGRSSIQYF.

This clone was detected ten times or more. The chain employs TRBV13 and TRBJ2-7, with D possibly being TRBD1 (6 bases). The germline V gene has CDR1 PRHDT and CDR2 FYEKMQ (reference sequence). Trimming took off 0 bases at V and 3 bases at J, with 12 bases between the two ends. The length of the CDR3 is 15 residues. Here the CDR3 reads CASSLGHAQGYEQYF. CDR3 coding DNA: TGTGCCAGCAGCTTAGGGCATGCACAGGGCTACGAGCAGTACTTC.

The chain has TRBV7-2 and TRBJ2-2, with 8 bases lining up with TRBD2. V shed 3 bases and J 6 bases; nucleotides not matched to a gene: 6. From germline, CDR1 is SGHTA and CDR2 FQGNSA. The CDR3 totals 15 residues. CDR3 nucleotide sequence: TGTGCCAGCAGCTTTCGAGCGGGAGTTCCCGGGGAGCTGTTTTTT. The encoded protein is CASSFRAGVPGELFF.

The rearrangement uses TRBV6-1 and TRBJ2-1; D may be TRBD2 (6 bases). V gave up 7 bases and J gave up 7 bases, with 20 bases separating them. The length of the CDR3 is 15 residues. The germline CDR1 and CDR2 sequences are MNHNS and SASEGT. CDR3 nucleotide sequence: TGTGCCAGCAAACTACTAGCCTCCCAAAGGAATGAGCAGTTCTTC. It specifies CASKLLASQRNEQFF.

The chain carries TRBV2 and TRBJ1-6; no definite D call. Germline V CDR1 and CDR2: SNHLY, FYNNEI. V lost 11 bases and J 6 bases, leaving 14 bases between the germline ends. The CDR3 length is 13 residues. CDR3 DNA sequence: TGTGCCGGCCAAGGGTCCCTTAATTCACCCCTCCACTTT. It yields the protein CAGQGSLNSPLHF.

The CDR3 sequence is CASSPSGGATEAFF. CDR3 in DNA: TGTGCCAGCAGCCCCTCAGGGGGGGCCACTGAAGCTTTCTTT. The chain couples TRBV6-5 to TRBJ1-1, with 7 bases matching TRBD1. The CDR3 runs to 14 residues. V lost 6 bases to trimming and J lost 4 bases; unmatched junction nucleotides: 8. Germline CDR1 is MNHEY and CDR2 is SVGAGI.

This chain connects TRBV7-9 to TRBJ2-1; 10 nucleotides align to TRBD2. V shed 5 bases, J shed 12 bases, and the junction held 19 bases outside the gene matches. CDR3 length: 17 residues. CDR1 and CDR2 from the germline V gene are SEHNR and FQNEAQ (reference sequence). The CDR3 protein is CASSPQLPAGGDDGQFF. For the CDR3, the DNA is TGTGCCAGCAGCCCTCAACTACCAGCGGGAGGGGACGATGGGCAGTTCTTC.

This chain links TRBV7-9 with TRBJ1-2; D is uncertain. The CDR3 has 13 amino acids. The germline V gene has CDR1 SEHNR and CDR2 FQNEAQ (reference sequence). Deletions cut 4 bases from V and 8 bases from J, with 14 bases between. The DNA for the CDR3 is TGTGCCAGCAGCTCGGCGGGCTTCGTCGGCTACACCTTC. Translated, it gives CASSSAGFVGYTF.

The gene calls are TRBV19 and TRBJ2-5; 8 bases agree with TRBD1. The CDR3 runs 15 residues. Looked up from germline, CDR1 is LNHDA and CDR2 is SQIVND (reference sequence). After removal of 4 bases from V and 5 bases from J, the junction contained 9 bases not matched to a gene. CDR3 amino acids: CASSTGQGKQETQYF. Here the CDR3 DNA reads TGTGCCAGTAGTACCGGACAGGGTAAGCAGGAGACCCAGTACTTC.

This chain links TRBV10-2 with TRBJ2-1, with D perhaps matching TRBD2 (6 bases). The CDR3 consists of 13 residues. Germline values: CDR1 WSHSY, CDR2 SAAADI. V lost 6 bases and J lost 2, with 8 bases in between. CDR3 DNA: TGCGCCAGCAGCGGGGGTCCCTACAATGAGCAGTTCTTC. Translating it yields CASSGGPYNEQFF.

Comments on this clone: It may be a read error: a sequence one base away is much more abundant. The same CDR3 is also encoded by other DNA sequences in this sample. The CDR3, as DNA: TGTGCCAGCAGCTTAGCGGGAGGCTACAATGAGCAGTTCTTC. As protein: CASSLAGGYNEQFF. The chain uses TRBV11-2 and TRBJ2-1; 7 positions agree with TRBD2. Trimming removed 1 base from V and 3 bases from J; junction bases left unmatched: 0. The CDR3 contains 14 residues. Germline loops: CDR1 SGHAT, CDR2 FQNNGV.

The gene calls are TRBV5-6 and TRBJ1-2; 7 bases are a match to TRBD1. Germline CDR1 and CDR2: SGHDT and YYEEEE. This CDR3 spans 13 amino acids. V was clipped by 4 bases and J by 2 bases; unmatched bases: 2. The CDR3: CASSMGQNYGYTF. In nucleotides, the CDR3 is TGTGCCAGCAGCATGGGACAGAACTATGGCTACACCTTC.

The chain is built from TRBV19 and TRBJ2-6; TRBD1 or TRBD2 may be the D gene (5 bases each). The CDR3 spans 17 residues. The V and J ends lost 1 base and 1 base respectively, with 11 bases between them. CDR1 and CDR2 from the germline V gene are LNHDA and SQIVND (reference sequence). CDR3 nucleotide sequence: TGTGCCAGTAGTATAGGCGGGCCAGGGTCTGGGGCCAACGTCCTGACTTTC. This codes for CASSIGGPGSGANVLTF.

The rearrangement links TRBV5-1 to TRBJ2-3; 9 bases line up with TRBD1. The V gene's germline CDR1 is SGHRS and CDR2 YFSETQ. The CDR3 has 16 amino acids. After removal of 3 bases from V and 3 bases from J, the junction contained 8 bases not matched to a gene. The CDR3 DNA sequence: TGCGCCAGCAGCTCCGGGACAGGGAGTTGGACAGATACGCAGTATTTT. This encodes CASSSGTGSWTDTQYF.

The V call is TRBV27, the J call TRBJ2-1; possible D gene TRBD2, 5 bases. The CDR3 consists of 14 residues. Deletions cut 4 bases from V and 8 bases from J, with 15 bases between. The germline CDR1 and CDR2 sequences are MNHEY and SMNVEV (reference sequence). The CDR3 region is CASSSDPYGDEQFF. The CDR3 coding sequence is TGTGCCAGCAGTTCAGATCCTTACGGGGATGAGCAGTTCTTC.

The chain has TRBV7-9 and TRBJ2-3; D gene unclear. V was pared by 5 bases and J by 2 bases, with 8 bases between. Germline CDR1 is SEHNR and CDR2 is FQNEAQ (reference sequence). The CDR3 contains 13 residues. CDR3 nucleotide sequence: TGTGCCAGCAGCCCAATGCCCACAGATACGCAGTATTTT. Its translation: CASSPMPTDTQYF.